This T cell receptor (beta chain) was sequenced for a study of cytomegalovirus exposure and HLA in healthy donors. The study, taken as a whole, reports: TCR beta sequences numbering more than 15,000 were associated with HLA alleles at 0.05 false discovery rate in a later analysis.

The CDR3 spans 15 residues. Germline V gives CDR1 WSHSY, CDR2 SAAADI. J gave up 5 bases and V 2 bases, and 3 bases lay outside the gene matches. This clone was counted only a few times. Its cognate antigen is unknown. Amplification used 60 Vbeta primers and 13 Jbeta primers. Some clones are missing from TCRdb's copy, which holds only in-frame ones; the method was immunoSEQ multiplex PCR. The sample lists some 130,000 clones, about 74% seen once, with under 2.5% in the top ten. The J gene is TRBJ2-2, the V gene TRBV10-2; 9 bases are shared with TRBD1. This clonotype was obtained from a man aged 25 to 40 in good health and CMV-seronegative. What was sequenced was PBMCs. This CDR3 is CASSETGGRTGELFF. CDR3 in DNA: TGCGCCAGCAGTGAGACAGGGGGCCGGACCGGGGAGCTGTTTTTT.